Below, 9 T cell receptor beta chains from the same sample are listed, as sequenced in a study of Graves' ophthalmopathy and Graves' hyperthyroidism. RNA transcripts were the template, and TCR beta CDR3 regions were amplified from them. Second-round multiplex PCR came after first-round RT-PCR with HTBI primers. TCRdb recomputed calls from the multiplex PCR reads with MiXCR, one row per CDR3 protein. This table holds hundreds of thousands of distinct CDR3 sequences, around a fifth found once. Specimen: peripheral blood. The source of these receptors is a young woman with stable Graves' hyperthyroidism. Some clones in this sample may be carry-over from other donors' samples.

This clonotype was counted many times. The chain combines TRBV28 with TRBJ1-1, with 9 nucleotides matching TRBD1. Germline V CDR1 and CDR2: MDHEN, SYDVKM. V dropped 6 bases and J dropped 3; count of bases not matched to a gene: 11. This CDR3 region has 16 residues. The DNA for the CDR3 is TGTGCCAGCAGGCCCACCTTGGGACAGGGCCACACTGAAGCTTTCTTT. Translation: CASRPTLGQGHTEAFF.

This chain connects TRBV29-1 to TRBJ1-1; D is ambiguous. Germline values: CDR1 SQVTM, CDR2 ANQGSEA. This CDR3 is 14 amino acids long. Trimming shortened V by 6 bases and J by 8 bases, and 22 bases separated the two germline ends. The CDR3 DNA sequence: TGCAGCGTCGAACAGAGAGACACCCCTAAGGAAGCTTTCTTT. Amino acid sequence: CSVEQRDTPKEAFF. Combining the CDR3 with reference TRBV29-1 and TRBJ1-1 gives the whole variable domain SAVISQKPSRDICQRGTSLTIQCQVDSQVTMMFWYRQQPGQSLTLIATANQGSEATYESGFVIDKFPISRPNLTFSTLTVSNMSPEDSSIYLCSVEQRDTPKEAFFGQGTRLTVV.

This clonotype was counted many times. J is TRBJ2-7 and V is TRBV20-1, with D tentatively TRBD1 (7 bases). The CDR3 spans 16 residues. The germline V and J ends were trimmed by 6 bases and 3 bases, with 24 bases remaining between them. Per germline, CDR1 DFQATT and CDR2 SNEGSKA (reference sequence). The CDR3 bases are TGCAGTGCCACGCCCATACGCGGGACAGCAAACTACGAGCAGTACTTC. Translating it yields CSATPIRGTANYEQYF.

CDR3 coding DNA: TGCGCCAGCAGCTTGGAACAGATGAGTGGCTACACCTTC. It is translated as CASSLEQMSGYTF. The chain has TRBV5-1 and TRBJ1-2; D gene unclear. V was trimmed by 0 bases and J by 7 bases, leaving 10 bases between them. This CDR3 is 13 amino acids long. Germline CDR1 SGHRS, CDR2 YFSETQ.

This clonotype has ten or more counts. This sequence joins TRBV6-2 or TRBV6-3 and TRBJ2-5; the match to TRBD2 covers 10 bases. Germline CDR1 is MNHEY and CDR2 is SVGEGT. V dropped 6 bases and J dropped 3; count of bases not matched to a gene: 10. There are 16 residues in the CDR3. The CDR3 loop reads CASSNIAGGLEETQYF. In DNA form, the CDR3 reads TGTGCCAGCAGCAACATAGCGGGGGGCCTCGAAGAGACCCAGTACTTC.

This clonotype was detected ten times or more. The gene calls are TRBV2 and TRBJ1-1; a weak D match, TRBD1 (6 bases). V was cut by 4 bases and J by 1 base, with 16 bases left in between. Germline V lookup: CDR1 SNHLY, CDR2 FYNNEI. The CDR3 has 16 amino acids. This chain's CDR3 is CASSVEGTIGNTEAFF. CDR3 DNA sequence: TGTGCCAGCAGTGTTGAGGGGACAATCGGGAACACTGAAGCTTTCTTT. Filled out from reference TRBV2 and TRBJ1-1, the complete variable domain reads EPEVTQTPSHQVTQMGQEVILRCVPISNHLYFYWYRQILGQKVEFLVSFYNNEISEKSEIFDDQFSVERPDGSNFTLKIRSTKLEDSAMYFCASSVEGTIGNTEAFFGQGTRLTVV.

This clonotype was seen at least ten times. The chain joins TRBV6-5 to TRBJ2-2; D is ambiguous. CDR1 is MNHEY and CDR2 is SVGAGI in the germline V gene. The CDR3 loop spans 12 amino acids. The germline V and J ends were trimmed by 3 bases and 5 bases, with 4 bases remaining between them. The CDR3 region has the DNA TGTGCCAGCAGTTATTGGACCGGGGAGCTGTTTTTT. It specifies CASSYWTGELFF.

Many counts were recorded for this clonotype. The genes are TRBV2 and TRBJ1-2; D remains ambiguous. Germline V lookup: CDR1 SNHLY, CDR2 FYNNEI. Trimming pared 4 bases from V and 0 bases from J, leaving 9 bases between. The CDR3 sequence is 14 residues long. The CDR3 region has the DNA TGTGCCAGCAGTGGACTTGGAGCTAACTATGGCTACACCTTC. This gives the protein CASSGLGANYGYTF. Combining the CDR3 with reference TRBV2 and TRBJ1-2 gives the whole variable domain EPEVTQTPSHQVTQMGQEVILRCVPISNHLYFYWYRQILGQKVEFLVSFYNNEISEKSEIFDDQFSVERPDGSNFTLKIRSTKLEDSAMYFCASSGLGANYGYTFGSGTRLTVV.

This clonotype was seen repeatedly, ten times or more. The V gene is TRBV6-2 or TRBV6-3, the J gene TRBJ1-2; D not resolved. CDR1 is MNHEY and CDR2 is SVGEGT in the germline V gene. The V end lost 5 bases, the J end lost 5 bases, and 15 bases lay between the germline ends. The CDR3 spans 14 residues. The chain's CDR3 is CASSQAGGEYGYTF. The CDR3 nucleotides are TGTGCCAGCAGTCAGGCCGGAGGAGAATATGGCTACACCTTC.